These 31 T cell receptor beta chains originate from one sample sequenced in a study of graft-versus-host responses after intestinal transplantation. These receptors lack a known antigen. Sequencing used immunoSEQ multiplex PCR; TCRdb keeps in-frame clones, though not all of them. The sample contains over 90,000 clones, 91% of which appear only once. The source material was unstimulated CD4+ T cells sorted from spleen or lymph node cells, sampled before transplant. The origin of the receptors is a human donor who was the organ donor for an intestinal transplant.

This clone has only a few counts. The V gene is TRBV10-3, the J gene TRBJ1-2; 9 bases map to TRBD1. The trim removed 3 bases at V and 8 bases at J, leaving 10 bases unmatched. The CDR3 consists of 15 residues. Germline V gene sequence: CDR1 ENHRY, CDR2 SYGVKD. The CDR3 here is CAISDHRGPKEGYTF. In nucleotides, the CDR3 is TGTGCCATCAGTGACCACAGGGGGCCCAAGGAGGGCTACACCTTC.

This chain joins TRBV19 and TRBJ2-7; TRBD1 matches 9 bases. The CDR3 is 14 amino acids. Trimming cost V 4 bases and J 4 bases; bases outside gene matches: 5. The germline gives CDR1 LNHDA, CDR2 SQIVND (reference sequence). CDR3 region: CASSTAGQGYEQYF. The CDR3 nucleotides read TGTGCCAGTAGTACCGCGGGACAGGGTTACGAGCAGTACTTC.

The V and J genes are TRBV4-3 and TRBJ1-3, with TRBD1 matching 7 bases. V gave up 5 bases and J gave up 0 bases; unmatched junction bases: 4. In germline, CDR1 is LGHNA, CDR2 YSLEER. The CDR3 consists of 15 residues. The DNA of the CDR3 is TGCGCCAGCAGCACAACAGGGGACTCTGGAAACACCATATATTTT. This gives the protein CASSTTGDSGNTIYF.

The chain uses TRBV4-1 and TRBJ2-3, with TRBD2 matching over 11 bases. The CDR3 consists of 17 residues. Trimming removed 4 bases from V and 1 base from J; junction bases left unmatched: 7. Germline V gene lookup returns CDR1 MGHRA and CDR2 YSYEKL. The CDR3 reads CASSRSGGALGTDTQYF. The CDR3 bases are TGCGCCAGCAGCCGTAGCGGGGGGGCTTTAGGCACAGATACGCAGTATTTT.

The CDR3 loop reads CASGAPGQGDTGELFF. The CDR3 nucleotides are TGTGCTAGTGGTGCCCCAGGACAGGGGGACACCGGGGAGCTGTTTTTT. This rearrangement joins TRBV12-5 to TRBJ2-2; 10 positions match TRBD1. The CDR3 covers 16 residues. V lost 5 bases, J lost 3 bases, and 6 bases stayed unmatched. The germline CDR1 and CDR2 sequences are LGHNT and FRNRAP.

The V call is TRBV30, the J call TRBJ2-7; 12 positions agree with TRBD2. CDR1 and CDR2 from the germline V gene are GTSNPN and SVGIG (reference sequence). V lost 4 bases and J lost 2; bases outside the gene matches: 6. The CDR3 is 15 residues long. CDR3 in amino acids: CAWMISSGGAYEQYF. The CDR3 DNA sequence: TGTGCCTGGATGATCTCTAGCGGGGGGGCCTACGAGCAGTACTTC.

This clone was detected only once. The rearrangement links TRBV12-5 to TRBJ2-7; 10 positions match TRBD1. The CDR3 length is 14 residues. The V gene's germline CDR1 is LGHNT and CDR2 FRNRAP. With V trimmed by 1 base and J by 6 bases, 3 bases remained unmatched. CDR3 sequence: CASGLDRTGGEQYF. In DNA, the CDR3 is TGTGCTAGTGGTTTGGATCGGACAGGGGGCGAGCAGTACTTC. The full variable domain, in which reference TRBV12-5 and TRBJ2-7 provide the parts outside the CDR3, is DARVTQTPRHKVTEMGQEVTMRCQPILGHNTVFWYRQTMMQGLELLAYFRNRAPLDDSGMPKDRFSAEMPDATLATLKIQPSEPRDSAVYFCASGLDRTGGEQYFGPGTRLTVT.

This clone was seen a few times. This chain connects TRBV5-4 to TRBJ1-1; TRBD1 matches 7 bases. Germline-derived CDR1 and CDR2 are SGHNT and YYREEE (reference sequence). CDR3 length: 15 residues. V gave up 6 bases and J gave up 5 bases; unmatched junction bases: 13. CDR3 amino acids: CASTRTGRLRTEAFF. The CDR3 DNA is TGTGCCAGCACCAGGACAGGTCGGCTCCGTACTGAAGCTTTCTTT.

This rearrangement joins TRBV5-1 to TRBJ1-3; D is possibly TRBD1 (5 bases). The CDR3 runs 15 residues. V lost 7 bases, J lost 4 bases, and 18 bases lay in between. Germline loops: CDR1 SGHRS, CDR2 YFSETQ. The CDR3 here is CASGMGGPAGNTIYF. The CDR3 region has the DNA TGCGCCAGCGGAATGGGGGGACCGGCGGGAAACACCATATATTTT.

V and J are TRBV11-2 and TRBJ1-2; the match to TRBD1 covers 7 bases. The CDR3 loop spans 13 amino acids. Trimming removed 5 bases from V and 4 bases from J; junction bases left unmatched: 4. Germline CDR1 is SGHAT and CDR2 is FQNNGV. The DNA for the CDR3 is TGTGCCAGCAGCGGGACAGAGGCCTATGGCTACACCTTC. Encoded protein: CASSGTEAYGYTF.

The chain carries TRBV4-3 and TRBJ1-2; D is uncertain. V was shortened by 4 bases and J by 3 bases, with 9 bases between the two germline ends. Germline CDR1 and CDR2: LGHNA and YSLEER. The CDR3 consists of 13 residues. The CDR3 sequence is CASSLVQDYGYTF. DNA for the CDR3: TGCGCCAGCAGCCTGGTCCAGGACTATGGCTACACCTTC.

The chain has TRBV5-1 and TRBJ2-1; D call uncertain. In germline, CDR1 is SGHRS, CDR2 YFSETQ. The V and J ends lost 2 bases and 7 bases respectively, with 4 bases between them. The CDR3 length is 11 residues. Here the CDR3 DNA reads TGCGCCAGCAGCTTTATGAATGAGCAGTTCTTC. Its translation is CASSFMNEQFF.

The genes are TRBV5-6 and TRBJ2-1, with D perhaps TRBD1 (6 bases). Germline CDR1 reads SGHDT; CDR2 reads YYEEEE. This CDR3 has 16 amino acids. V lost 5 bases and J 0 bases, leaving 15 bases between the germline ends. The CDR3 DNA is TGTGCCAGCAGGGCACGAGTAGGGGGCTCCTACAATGAGCAGTTCTTC. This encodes CASRARVGGSYNEQFF.

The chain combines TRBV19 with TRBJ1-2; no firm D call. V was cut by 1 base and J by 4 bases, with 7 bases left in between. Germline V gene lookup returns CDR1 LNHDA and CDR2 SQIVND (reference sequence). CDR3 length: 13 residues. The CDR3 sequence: CASSIVNSYGYTF. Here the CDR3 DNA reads TGTGCCAGTAGTATAGTCAACAGCTATGGCTACACCTTC.

The CDR3 loop reads CASSQVGTSGGSQYF. The CDR3 DNA follows: TGCGCCAGCAGCCAAGTAGGAACTAGCGGGGGATCGCAGTATTTT. The chain has TRBV4-1 and TRBJ2-3; 11 bases fit TRBD2. V lost 1 base to trimming and J lost 10 bases; unmatched junction nucleotides: 7. This CDR3 region has 15 residues. Germline-derived CDR1 and CDR2 are MGHRA and YSYEKL.

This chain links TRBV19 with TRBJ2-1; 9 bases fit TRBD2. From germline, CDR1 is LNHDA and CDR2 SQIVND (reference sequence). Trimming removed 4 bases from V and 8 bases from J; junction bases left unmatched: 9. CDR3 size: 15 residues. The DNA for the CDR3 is TGTGCCAGTAGTAAGGGTAGGGGACTAGCATATGAGCAGTTCTTC. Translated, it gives CASSKGRGLAYEQFF.

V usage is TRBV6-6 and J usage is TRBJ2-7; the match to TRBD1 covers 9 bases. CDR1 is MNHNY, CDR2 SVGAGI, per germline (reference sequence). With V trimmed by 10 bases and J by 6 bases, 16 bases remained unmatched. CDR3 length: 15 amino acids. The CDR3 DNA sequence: TGTGCCACCCGCCCCGGGACAGGGCTAATGGGCGAGCAGTACTTC. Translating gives CATRPGTGLMGEQYF.

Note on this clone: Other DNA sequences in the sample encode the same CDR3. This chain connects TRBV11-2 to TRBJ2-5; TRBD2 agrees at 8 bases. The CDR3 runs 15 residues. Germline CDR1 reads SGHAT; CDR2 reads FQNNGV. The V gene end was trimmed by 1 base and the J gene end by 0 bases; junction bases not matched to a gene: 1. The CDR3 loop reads CASSLAGGYQETQYF. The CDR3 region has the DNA TGTGCCAGCAGCTTAGCGGGGGGGTACCAAGAGACCCAGTACTTC.

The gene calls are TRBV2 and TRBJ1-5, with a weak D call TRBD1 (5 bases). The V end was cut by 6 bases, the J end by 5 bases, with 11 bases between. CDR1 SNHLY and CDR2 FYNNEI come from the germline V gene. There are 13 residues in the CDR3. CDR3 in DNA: TGTGCCAGCAGATTCGACAGTTATCAGCCCCAGCATTTT. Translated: CASRFDSYQPQHF. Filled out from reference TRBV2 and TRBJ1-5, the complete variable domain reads EPEVTQTPSHQVTQMGQEVILRCVPISNHLYFYWYRQILGQKVEFLVSFYNNEISEKSEIFDDQFSVERPDGSNFTLKIRSTKLEDSAMYFCASRFDSYQPQHFGDGTRLSIL.

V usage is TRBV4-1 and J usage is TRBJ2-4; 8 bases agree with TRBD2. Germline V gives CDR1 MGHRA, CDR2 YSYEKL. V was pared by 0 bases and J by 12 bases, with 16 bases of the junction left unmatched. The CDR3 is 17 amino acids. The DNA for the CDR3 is TGCGCCAGCAGCCAAGAGGCGGCAGCGGGGGCTCGAAGGACTCAGTACTTC. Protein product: CASSQEAAAGARRTQYF.

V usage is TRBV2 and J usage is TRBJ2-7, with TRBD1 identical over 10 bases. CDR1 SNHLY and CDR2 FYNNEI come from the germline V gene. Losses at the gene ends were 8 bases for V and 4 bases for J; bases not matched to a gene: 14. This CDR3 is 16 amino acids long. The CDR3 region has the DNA TGTGCCAGCGCGGGCAGGAGGGACAGGGGATTTTACGAGCAGTACTTC. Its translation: CASAGRRDRGFYEQYF.

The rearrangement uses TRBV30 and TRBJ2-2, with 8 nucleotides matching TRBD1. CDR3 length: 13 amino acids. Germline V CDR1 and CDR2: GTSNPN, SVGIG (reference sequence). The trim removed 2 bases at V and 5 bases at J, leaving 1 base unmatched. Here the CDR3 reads CAWSTGGTGELFF. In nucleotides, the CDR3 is TGTGCCTGGAGTACAGGGGGGACCGGGGAGCTGTTTTTT.

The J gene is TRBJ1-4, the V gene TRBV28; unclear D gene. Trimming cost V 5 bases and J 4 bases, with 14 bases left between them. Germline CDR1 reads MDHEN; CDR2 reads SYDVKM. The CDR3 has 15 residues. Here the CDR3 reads CASSGYRRINEKLFF. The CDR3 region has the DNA TGTGCCAGCAGTGGATACAGACGGATTAATGAAAAACTGTTTTTT.

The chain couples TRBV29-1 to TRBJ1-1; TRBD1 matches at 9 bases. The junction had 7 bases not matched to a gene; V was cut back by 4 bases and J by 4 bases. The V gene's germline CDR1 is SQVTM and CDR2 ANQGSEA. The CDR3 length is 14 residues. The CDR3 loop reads CSVVPGQGRTEAFF. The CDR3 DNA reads TGCAGCGTTGTTCCGGGACAGGGTCGCACTGAAGCTTTCTTT.

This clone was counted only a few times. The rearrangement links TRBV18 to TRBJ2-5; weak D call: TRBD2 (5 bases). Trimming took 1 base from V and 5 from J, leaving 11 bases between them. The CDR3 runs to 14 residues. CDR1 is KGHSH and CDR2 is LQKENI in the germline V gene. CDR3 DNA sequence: TGTGCCAGCTCACCACAAGTAGCGCAGGAGACCCAGTACTTC. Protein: CASSPQVAQETQYF.

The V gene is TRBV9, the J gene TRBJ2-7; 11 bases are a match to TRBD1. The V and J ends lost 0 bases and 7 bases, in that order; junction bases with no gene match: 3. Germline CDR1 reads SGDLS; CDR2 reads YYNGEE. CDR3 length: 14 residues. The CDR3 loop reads CASSVGTGGGEQYF. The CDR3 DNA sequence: TGTGCCAGCAGCGTAGGGACAGGGGGCGGGGAGCAGTACTTC. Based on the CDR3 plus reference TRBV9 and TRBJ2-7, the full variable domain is DSGVTQTPKHLITATGQRVTLRCSPRSGDLSVYWYQQSLDQGLQFLIQYYNGEERAKGNILERFSAQQFPDLHSELNLSSLELGDSALYFCASSVGTGGGEQYFGPGTRLTVT.

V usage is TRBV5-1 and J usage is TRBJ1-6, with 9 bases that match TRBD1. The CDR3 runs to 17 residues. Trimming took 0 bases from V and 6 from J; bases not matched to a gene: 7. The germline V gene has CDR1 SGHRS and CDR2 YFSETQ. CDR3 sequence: CASSLGGQGFFNSPLHF. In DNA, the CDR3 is TGCGCCAGCAGCTTGGGTGGACAGGGGTTTTTTAATTCACCCCTCCACTTT.

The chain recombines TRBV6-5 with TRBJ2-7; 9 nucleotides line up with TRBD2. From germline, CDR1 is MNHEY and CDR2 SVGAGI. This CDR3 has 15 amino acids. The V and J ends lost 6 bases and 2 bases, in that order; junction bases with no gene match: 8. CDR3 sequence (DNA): TGTGCCAGCAGCCGGCGGGGGGGACAGCCCTACGAGCAGTACTTC. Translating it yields CASSRRGGQPYEQYF.

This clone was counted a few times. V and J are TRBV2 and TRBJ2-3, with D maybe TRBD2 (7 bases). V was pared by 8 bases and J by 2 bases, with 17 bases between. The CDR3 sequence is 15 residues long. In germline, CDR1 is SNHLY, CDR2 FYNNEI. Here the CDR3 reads CASDQVGGPTDTQYF. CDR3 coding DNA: TGTGCCAGCGATCAGGTCGGGGGGCCCACAGATACGCAGTATTTT.

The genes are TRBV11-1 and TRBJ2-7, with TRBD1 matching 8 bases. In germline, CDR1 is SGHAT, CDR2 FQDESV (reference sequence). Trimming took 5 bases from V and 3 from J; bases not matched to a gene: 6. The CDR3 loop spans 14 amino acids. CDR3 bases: TGTGCCAGCAGCCGCGGACAGGGTGTCTACGAGCAGTACTTC. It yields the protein CASSRGQGVYEQYF. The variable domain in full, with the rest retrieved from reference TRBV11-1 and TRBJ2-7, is EAEVAQSPRYKITEKSQAVAFWCDPISGHATLYWYRQILGQGPELLVQFQDESVVDDSQLPKDRFSAERLKGVDSTLKIQPAELGDSAMYLCASSRGQGVYEQYFGPGTRLTVT.

This CDR3 reads CASSQGGGAFETQYF. The DNA of the CDR3 is TGCGCCAGCAGCCAAGGAGGGGGGGCCTTTGAGACCCAGTACTTC. The chain employs TRBV4-1 and TRBJ2-5; TRBD2 might be the D (7 bases). Trimming removed 1 base from V and 5 bases from J, with 14 bases in between. The germline V gene encodes CDR1 MGHRA and CDR2 YSYEKL. This CDR3 has 15 residues.